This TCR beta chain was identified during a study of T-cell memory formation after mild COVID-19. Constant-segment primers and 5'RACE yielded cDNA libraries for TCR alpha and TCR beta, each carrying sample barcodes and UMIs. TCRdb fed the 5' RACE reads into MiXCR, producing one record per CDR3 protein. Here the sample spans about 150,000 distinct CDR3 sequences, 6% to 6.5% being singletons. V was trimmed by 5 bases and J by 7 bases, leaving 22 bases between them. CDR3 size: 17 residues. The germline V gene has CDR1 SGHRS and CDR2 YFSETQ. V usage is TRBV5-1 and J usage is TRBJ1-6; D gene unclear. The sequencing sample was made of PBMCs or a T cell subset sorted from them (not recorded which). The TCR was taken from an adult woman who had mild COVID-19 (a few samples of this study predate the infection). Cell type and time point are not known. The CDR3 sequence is CASSRSVTGNLNSPLHF. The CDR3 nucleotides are TGCGCCAGCAGTCGTTCGGTCACGGGGAACCTAAATTCACCCCTCCACTTT.